Sequencing of this T cell receptor beta chain was carried out in a study of blood T cell repertoires in COVID-19. As for the study in general: The United States, Italy and Spain provided the acute and convalescent COVID-19 samples. T cells, B-cell-depleted T cells, or PBMCs provided the cDNA or gDNA that served as material.

V lost 5 bases, J lost 6 bases, and 6 bases stayed unmatched. Germline V gene sequence: CDR1 KGHDR, CDR2 SFDVKD. This CDR3 region has 15 residues. In the study's own analysis: Estimates of nucleated cell counts were drawn from the amplification of reference gene primers. The assay was immunoSEQ multiplex PCR, and TCRdb's table has in-frame clones only and misses some. The DNA was the basis for D and trimming; V, J and clone size are from that table. Among a few hundred thousand clones listed, around nine tenths were seen once. Sequencing was carried out using peripheral blood. The chain carries TRBV24-1 and TRBJ2-1; the match to TRBD2 covers 10 bases. The TCR comes from a man between 60 and 70 years old with acute or convalescent COVID-19. Here the CDR3 DNA reads TGTGCCACCAGTGGGTGGACTAGCGGCTCCAATGAGCAGTTCTTC. The encoded protein is CATSGWTSGSNEQFF.